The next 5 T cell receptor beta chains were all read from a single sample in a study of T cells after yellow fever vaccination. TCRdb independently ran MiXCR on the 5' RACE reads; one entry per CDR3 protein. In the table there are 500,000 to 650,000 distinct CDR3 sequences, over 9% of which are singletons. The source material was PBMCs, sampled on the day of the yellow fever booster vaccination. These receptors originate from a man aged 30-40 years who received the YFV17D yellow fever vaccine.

For the CDR3, the DNA is TGTGCCAGCAGCCCACAATCGGGACCCAAGCTCAATGAGCAGTTCTTC. Amino acid sequence: CASSPQSGPKLNEQFF. The chain employs TRBV7-9 and TRBJ2-1, with D perhaps given as TRBD1 or TRBD2 (5 bases each). CDR1 and CDR2 (germline): SEHNR, FQNEAQ (reference sequence). CDR3 size: 16 residues. The V gene lost 5 bases and the J gene lost 6 bases, with 20 bases spanning the gap. The full variable domain, completed using reference TRBV7-9 and TRBJ2-1, is DTGVSQNPRHKITKRGQNVTFRCDPISEHNRLYWYRQTLGQGPEFLTYFQNEAQLEKSRLLSDRFSAERPKGSFSTLEIQRTEQGDSAMYLCASSPQSGPKLNEQFFGPGTRLTVL.

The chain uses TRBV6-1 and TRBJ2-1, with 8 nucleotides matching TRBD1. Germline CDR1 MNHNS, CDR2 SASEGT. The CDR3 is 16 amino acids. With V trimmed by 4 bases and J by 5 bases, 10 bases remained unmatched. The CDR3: CASSATPGQVHNEQFF. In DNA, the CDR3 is TGTGCCAGCAGTGCGACGCCGGGACAGGTCCACAATGAGCAGTTCTTC.

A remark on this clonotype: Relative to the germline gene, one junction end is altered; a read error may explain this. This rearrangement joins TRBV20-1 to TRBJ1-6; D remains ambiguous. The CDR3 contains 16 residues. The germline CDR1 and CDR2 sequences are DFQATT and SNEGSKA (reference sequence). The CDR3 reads CCAGRTESSYNSPLHF. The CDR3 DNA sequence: TGCTGTGCGGGAAGGACGGAGAGCTCCTATAATTCACCCCTCCACTTT.

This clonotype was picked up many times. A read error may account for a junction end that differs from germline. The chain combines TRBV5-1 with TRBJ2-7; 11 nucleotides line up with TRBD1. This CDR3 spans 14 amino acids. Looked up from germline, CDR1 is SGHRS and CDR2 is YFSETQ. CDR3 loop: CASSPGTGGYEQYF. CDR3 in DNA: TGTGCCAGCAGTCCCGGGACAGGGGGCTACGAGCAGTACTTC.

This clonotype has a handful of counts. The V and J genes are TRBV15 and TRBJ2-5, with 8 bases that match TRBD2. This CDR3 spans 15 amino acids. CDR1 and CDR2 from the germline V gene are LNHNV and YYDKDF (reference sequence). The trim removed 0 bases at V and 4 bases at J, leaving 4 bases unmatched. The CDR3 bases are TGTGCCACCAGCAGAGACCCGGGGGGGGGAGAGACCCAGTACTTC. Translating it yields CATSRDPGGGETQYF.